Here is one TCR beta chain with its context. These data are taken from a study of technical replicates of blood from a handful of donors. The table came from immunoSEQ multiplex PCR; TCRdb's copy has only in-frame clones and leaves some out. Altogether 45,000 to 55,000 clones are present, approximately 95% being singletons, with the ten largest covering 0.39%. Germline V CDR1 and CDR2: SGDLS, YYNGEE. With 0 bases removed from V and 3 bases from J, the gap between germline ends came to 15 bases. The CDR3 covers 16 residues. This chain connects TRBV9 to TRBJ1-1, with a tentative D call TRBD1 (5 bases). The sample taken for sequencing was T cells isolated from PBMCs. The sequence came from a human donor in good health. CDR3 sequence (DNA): TGTGCCAGCAGCGTAGCTGGGTTATCGGGGGACACTGAAGCTTTCTTT. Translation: CASSVAGLSGDTEAFF.